This TCR beta chain was sequenced during a study of T cell changes during pregnancy in multiple sclerosis. The table came from immunoSEQ multiplex PCR; TCRdb's copy has only in-frame clones and leaves some out. The sample consists of about 26,000 clones, roughly nine tenths of them appearing once. V gave up 5 bases and J gave up 0 bases, with 10 bases separating them. The CDR3 loop spans 15 amino acids. Germline V gene sequence: CDR1 MNHEY, CDR2 SVGAGI. V usage is TRBV6-5 and J usage is TRBJ1-4; a possible D gene is TRBD1 (5 bases). The clonotype comes from a female donor with multiple sclerosis, enrolled in a pregnancy study. This specimen was CD8+ T cells from peripheral blood mononuclear cells, taken in the second trimester of pregnancy. The CDR3 DNA is TGTGCCAGCAGTCCGACAGTTGCAACTAATGAAAAACTGTTTTTT. Protein sequence: CASSPTVATNEKLFF.